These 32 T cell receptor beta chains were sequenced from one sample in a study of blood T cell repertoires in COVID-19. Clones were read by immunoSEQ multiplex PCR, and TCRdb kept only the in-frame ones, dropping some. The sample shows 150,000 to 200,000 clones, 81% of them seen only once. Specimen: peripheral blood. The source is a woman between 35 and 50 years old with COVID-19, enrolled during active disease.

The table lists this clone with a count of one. DNA of the CDR3: TGTGCCAGCAGCTTGGGCAGGGCGGACGAGCAGTACTTC. Translated, it gives CASSLGRADEQYF. The V call is TRBV5-6, the J call TRBJ2-7; the D gene is possibly TRBD1 (5 bases). The CDR3 runs 13 residues. Germline CDR1 SGHDT, CDR2 YYEEEE. V was clipped by 0 bases and J by 5 bases, with 9 bases between them.

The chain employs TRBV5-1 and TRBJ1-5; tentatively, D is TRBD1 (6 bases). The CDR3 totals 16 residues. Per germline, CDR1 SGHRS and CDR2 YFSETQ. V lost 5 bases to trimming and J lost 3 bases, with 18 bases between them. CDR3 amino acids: CASREDTGGNNQPQHF. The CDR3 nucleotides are TGCGCCAGCAGGGAGGACACGGGGGGCAACAATCAGCCCCAGCATTTT.

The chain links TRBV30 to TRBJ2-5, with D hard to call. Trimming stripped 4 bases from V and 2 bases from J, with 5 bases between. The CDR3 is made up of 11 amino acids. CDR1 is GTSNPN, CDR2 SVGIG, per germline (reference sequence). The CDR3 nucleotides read TGTGCCTGGAATAATCAAGAGACCCAGTACTTC. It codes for CAWNNQETQYF.

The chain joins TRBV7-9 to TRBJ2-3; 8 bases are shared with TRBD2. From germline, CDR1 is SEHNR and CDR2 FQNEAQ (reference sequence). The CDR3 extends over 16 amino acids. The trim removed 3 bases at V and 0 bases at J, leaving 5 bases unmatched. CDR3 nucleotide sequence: TGTGCCAGCAGCTTTTTAGCGGGAACTAGCACAGATACGCAGTATTTT. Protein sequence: CASSFLAGTSTDTQYF.

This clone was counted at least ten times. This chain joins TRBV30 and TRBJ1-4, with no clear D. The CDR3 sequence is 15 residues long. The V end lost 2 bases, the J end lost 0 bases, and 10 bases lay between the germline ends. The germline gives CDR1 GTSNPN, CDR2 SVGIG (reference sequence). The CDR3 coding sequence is TGTGCCTGGAGTCGGGGATTGGCAACTAATGAAAAACTGTTTTTT. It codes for CAWSRGLATNEKLFF. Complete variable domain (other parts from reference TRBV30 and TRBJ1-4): SQTIHQWPATLVQPVGSPLSLECTVEGTSNPNLYWYRQAAGRGLQLLFYSVGIGQISSEVPQNLSASRPQDRQFILSSKKLLLSDSGFYLCAWSRGLATNEKLFFGSGTQLSVL.

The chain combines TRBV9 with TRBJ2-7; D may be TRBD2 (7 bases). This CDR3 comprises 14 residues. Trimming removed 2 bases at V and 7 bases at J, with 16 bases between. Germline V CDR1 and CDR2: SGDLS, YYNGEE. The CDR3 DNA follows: TGTGCCAGCAGCGTTACAGGGTCCGGGGGGGAGCAGTACTTC. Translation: CASSVTGSGGEQYF.

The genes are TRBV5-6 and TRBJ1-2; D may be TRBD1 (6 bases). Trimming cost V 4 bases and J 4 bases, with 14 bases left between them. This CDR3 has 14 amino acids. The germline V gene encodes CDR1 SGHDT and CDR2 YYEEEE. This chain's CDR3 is CASSDVGHLYGYTF. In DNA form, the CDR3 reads TGTGCCAGCAGCGACGTGGGACACCTCTATGGCTACACCTTC.

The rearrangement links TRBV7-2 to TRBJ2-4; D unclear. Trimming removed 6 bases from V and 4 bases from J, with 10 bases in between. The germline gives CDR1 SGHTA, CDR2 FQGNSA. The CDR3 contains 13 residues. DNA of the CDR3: TGTGCCAGCAGTACCCAGGTGAAAAACATTCAGTACTTC. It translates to CASSTQVKNIQYF.

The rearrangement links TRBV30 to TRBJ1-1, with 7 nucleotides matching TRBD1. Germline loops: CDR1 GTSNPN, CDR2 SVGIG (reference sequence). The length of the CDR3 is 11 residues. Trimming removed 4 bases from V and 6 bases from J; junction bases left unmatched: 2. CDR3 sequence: CAWKGGPEAFF. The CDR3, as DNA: TGTGCCTGGAAAGGGGGCCCTGAAGCTTTCTTT.

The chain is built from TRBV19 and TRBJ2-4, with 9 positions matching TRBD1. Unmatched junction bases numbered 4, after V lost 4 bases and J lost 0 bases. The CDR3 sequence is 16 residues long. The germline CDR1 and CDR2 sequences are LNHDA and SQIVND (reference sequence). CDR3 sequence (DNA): TGTGCCAGTAGTACGGGACAGGGACTAGCCAAAAACATTCAGTACTTC. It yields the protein CASSTGQGLAKNIQYF.

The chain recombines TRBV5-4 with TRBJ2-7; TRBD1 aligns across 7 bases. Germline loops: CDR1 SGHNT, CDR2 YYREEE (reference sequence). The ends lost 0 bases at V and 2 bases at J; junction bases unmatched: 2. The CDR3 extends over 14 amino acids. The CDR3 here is CASSLGTGAYEQYV. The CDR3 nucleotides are TGTGCCAGCAGCTTGGGGACAGGAGCCTACGAGCAGTACGTC.

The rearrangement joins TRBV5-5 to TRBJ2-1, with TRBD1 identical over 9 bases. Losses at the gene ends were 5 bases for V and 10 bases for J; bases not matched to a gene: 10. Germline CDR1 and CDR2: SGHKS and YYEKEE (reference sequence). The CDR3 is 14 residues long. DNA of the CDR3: TGTGCCAGCAGACGCGACCCGGACAGGGGCGAGCAGTTCTTC. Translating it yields CASRRDPDRGEQFF.

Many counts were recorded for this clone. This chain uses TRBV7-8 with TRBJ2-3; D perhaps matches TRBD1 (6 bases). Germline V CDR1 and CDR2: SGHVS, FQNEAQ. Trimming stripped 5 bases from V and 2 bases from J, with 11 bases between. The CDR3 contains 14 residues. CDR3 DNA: TGTGCCAGCAGCGAACAGGGTCACACAGATACGCAGTATTTT. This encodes CASSEQGHTDTQYF.

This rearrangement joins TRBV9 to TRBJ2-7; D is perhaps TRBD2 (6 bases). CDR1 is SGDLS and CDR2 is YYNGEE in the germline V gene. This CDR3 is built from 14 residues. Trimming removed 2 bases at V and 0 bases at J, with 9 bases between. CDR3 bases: TGTGCCAGCAGCGTGGACTACGCCTCCTACGAGCAGTACTTC. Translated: CASSVDYASYEQYF.

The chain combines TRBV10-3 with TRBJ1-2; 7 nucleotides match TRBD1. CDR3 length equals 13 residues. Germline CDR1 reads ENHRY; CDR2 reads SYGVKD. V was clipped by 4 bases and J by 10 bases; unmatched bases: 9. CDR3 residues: CAISGGPGGFYTF. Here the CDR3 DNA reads TGTGCCATCAGTGGGGGACCAGGGGGGTTCTACACCTTC.

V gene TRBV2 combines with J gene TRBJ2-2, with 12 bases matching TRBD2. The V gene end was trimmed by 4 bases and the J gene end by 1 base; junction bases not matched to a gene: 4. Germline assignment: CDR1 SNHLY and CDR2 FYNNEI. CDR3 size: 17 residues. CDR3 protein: CASSVTSGGWNTGELFF. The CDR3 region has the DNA TGTGCCAGCAGTGTGACTAGCGGGGGCTGGAACACCGGGGAGCTGTTTTTT.

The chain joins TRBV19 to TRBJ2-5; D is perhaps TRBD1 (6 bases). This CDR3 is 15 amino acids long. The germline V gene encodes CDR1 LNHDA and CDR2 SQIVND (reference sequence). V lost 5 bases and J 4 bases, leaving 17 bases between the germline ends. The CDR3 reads CASSPRTDSGETQYF. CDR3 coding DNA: TGTGCCAGTAGTCCCCGGACAGATTCGGGAGAGACCCAGTACTTC.

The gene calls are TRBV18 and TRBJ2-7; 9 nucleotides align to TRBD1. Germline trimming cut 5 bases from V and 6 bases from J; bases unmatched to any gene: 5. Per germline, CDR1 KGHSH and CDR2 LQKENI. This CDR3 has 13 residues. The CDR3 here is CASSTGTGREQYF. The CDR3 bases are TGTGCCAGCTCAACCGGGACAGGGCGCGAGCAGTACTTC.

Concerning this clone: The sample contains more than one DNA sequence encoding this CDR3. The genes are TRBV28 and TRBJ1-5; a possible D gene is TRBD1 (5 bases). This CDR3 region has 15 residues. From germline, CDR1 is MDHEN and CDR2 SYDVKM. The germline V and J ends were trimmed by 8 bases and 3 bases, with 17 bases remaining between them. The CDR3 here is CASHAEGRTNQPQHF. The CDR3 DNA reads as TGTGCCAGCCATGCGGAGGGGCGAACCAATCAGCCCCAGCATTTT. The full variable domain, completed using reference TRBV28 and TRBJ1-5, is DVKVTQSSRYLVKRTGEKVFLECVQDMDHENMFWYRQDPGLGLRLIYFSYDVKMKEKGDIPEGYSVSREKKERFSLILESASTNQTSMYLCASHAEGRTNQPQHFGDGTRLSIL.

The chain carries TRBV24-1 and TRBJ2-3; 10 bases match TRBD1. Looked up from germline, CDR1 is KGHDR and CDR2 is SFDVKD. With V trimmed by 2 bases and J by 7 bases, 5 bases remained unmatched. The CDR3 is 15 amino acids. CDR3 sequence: CATSDSGQGLNTQYF. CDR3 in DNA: TGTGCCACCAGTGATTCGGGACAGGGGTTGAATACGCAGTATTTT.

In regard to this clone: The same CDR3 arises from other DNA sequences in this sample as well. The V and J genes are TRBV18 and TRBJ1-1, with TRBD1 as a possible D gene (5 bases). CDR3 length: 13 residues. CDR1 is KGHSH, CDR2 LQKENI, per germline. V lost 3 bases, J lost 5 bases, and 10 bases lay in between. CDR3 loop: CASSPPGLTEAFF. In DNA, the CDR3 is TGTGCCAGCTCACCTCCAGGGTTAACTGAAGCTTTCTTT.

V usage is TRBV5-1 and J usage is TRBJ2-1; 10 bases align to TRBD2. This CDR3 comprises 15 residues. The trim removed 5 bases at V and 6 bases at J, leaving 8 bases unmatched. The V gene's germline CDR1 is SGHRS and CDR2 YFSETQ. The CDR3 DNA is TGCGCCAGCAGTCCTAGCGGGAGCTTTCTCAATGAGCAGTTCTTC. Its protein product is CASSPSGSFLNEQFF.

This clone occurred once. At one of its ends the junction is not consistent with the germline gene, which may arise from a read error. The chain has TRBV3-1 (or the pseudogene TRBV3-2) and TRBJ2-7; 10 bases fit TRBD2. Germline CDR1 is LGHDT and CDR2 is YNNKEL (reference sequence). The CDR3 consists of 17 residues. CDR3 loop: CTSSHSPGLASSYEQYF. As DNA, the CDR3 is TGTACCAGCAGCCACAGTCCGGGACTAGCGAGTTCCTACGAGCAGTACTTC.

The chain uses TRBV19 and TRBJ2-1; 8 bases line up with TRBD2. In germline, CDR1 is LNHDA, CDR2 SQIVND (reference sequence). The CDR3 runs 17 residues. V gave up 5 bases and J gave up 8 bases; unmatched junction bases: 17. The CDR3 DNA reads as TGTGCCAGTAGTTCAACCCATAGCGGGGCGGGCGGCGATGAGCAGTTCTTC. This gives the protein CASSSTHSGAGGDEQFF. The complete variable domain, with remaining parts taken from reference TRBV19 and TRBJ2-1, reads DGGITQSPKYLFRKEGQNVTLSCEQNLNHDAMYWYRQDPGQGLRLIYYSQIVNDFQKGDIAEGYSVSREKKESFPLTVTSAQKNPTAFYLCASSSTHSGAGGDEQFFGPGTRLTVL.

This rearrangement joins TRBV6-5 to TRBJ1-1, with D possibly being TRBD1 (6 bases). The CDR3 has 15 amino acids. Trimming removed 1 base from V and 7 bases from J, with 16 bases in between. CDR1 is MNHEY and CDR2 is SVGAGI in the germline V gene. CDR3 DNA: TGTGCCAGCAGTTACTTTCATAACAGGGTCGGTGAAGCTTTCTTT. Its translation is CASSYFHNRVGEAFF.

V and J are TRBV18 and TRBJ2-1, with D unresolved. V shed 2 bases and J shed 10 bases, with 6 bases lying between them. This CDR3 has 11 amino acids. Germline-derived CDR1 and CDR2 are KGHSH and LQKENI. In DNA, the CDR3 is TGTGCCAGCTCACCAGAGGAAGAGCAGTTCTTC. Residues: CASSPEEEQFF. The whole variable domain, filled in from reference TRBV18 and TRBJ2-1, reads NAGVMQNPRHLVRRRGQEARLRCSPMKGHSHVYWYRQLPEEGLKFMVYLQKENIIDESGMPKERFSAEFPKEGPSILRIQQVVRGDSAAYFCASSPEEEQFFGPGTRLTVL.

CDR3 DNA sequence: TGCAGCGTTGTTCCAGGGAACAATGAGCAGTTCTTC. Amino acids: CSVVPGNNEQFF. J is TRBJ2-1 and V is TRBV29-1, with D perhaps matching TRBD1 (5 bases). This CDR3 is 12 amino acids long. CDR1 is SQVTM, CDR2 ANQGSEA, per germline. V lost 4 bases, J lost 5 bases, and 9 bases lay in between.

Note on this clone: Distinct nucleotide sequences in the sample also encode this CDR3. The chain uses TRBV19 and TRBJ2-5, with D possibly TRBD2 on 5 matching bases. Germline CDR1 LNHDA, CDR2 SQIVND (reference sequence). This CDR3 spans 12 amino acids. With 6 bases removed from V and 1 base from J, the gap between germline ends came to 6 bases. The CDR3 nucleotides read TGTGCCAGTAGGGACTTCCAAGAGACCCAGTACTTC. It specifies CASRDFQETQYF.

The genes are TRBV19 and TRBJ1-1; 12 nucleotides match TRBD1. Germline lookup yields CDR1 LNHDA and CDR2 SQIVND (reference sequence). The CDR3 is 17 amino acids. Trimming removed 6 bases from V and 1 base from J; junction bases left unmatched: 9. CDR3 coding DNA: TGTGCCAGTAGCCGACCGGGACAGGGGGCCTCGAACACTGAAGCTTTCTTT. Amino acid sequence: CASSRPGQGASNTEAFF.

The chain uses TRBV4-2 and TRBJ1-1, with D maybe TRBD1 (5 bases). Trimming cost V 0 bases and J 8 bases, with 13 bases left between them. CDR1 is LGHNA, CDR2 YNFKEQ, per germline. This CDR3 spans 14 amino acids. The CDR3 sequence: CASSQEVGGTEAFF. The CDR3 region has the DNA TGTGCCAGCAGCCAAGAGGTTGGGGGGACCGAAGCTTTCTTT.

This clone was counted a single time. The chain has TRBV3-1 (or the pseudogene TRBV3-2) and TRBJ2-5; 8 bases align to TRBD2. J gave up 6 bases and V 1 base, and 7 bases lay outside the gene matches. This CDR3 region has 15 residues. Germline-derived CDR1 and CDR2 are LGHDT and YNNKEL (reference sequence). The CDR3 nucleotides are TGTGCCAGCAGCCAAGCAGATACTAGCGGAAAGACCCAGTACTTC. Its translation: CASSQADTSGKTQYF.

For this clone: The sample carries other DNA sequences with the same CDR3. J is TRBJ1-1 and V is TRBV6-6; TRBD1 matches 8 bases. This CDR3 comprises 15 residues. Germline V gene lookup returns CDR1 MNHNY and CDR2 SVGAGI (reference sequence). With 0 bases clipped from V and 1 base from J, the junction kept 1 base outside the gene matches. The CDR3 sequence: CASSYSGQGNTEAFF. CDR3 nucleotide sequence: TGTGCCAGCAGTTACTCAGGACAGGGGAACACTGAAGCTTTCTTT.